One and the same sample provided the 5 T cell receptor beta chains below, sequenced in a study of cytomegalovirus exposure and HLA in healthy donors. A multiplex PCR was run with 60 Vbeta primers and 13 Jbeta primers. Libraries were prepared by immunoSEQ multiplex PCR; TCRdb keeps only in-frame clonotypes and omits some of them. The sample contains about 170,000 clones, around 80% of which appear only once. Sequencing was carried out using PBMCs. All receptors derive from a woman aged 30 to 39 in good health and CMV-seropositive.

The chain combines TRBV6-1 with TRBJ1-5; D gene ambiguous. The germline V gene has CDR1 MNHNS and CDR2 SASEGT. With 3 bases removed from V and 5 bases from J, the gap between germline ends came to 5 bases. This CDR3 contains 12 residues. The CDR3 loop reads CASSESDQPQHF. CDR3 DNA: TGTGCCAGCAGTGAGAGTGATCAGCCCCAGCATTTT.

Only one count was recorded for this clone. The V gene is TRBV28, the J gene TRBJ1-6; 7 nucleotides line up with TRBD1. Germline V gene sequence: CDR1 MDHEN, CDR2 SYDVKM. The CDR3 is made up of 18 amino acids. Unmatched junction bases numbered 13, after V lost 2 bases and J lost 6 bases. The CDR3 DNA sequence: TGTGCCAGCAGTTTACTCGGGACAGATCCTTATGGTAATTCACCCCTCCACTTT. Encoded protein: CASSLLGTDPYGNSPLHF.

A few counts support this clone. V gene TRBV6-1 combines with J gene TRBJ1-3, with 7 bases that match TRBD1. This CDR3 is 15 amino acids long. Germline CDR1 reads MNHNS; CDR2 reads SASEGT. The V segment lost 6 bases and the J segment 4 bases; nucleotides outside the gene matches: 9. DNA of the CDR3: TGTGCCAGCAGGGGGACAGCCGGGTTAGGAAACACCATATATTTT. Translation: CASRGTAGLGNTIYF.

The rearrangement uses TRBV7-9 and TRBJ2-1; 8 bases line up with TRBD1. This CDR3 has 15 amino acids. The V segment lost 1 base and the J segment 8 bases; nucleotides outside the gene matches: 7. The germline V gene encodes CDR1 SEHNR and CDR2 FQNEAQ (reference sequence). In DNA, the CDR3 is TGTGCCAGCAGCTTAGGGACAGGGACCCTTGATGAGCAGTTCTTC. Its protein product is CASSLGTGTLDEQFF.

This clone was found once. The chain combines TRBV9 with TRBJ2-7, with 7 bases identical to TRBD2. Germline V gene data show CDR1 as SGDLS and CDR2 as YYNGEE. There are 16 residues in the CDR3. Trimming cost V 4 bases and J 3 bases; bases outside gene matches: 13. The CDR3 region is CASSPGRAGVGYEQYF. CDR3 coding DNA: TGTGCCAGCAGCCCAGGCCGGGCGGGGGTGGGCTACGAGCAGTACTTC.